This T cell receptor (beta chain) is from a study of cytomegalovirus exposure and HLA in healthy donors. Looking at the study overall: Early released data had about 80 million unique TCRs, all coming from HLA-typed donors.

General study findings and limits: Rarity characterized most TCR sequences, yet some public TCRs appeared in many donors. Among donors in an Asian-associated ancestry cluster, a later analysis reportedly found fewer N-insertions than the roughly 650-donor mean.

The study ran its PCR with 60 Vbeta and 13 Jbeta primers. Sequencing used immunoSEQ multiplex PCR; TCRdb keeps in-frame clones, though not all of them. The repertoire holds 250,000 to 350,000 clones, with about 90% as singletons. Concerning this clone itself: Its antigen remains unidentified.

The sequence was obtained from a woman aged 18-30 years in good health and CMV-seronegative. Specimen: PBMCs.

The CDR3 spells CASEQANTEAFF. The CDR3 DNA reads as TGTGCCAGCGAGCAGGCGAACACTGAAGCTTTCTTT. The rearrangement joins TRBV6-1 to TRBJ1-1; D remains unclear. The CDR3 runs to 12 residues. The V gene's germline CDR1 is MNHNS and CDR2 SASEGT. V lost 8 bases and J 1 base, leaving 8 bases between the germline ends.